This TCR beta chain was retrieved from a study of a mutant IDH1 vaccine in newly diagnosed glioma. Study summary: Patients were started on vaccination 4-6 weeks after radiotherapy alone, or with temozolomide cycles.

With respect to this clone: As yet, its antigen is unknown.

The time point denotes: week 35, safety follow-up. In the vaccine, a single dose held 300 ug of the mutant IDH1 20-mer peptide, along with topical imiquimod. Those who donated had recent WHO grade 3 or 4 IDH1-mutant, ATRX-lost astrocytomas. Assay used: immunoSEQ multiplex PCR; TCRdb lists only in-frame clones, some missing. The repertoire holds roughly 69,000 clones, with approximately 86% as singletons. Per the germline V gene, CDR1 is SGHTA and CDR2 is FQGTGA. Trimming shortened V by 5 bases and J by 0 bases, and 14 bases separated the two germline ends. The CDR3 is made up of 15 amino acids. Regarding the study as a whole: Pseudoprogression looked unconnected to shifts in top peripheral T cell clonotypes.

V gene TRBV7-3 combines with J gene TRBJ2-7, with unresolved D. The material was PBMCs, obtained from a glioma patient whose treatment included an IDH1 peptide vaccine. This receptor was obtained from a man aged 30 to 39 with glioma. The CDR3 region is CASSPSGLSSYEQYF. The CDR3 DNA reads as TGTGCCAGCAGCCCCTCAGGCCTGAGCTCCTACGAGCAGTACTTC.